This TCR beta chain was sequenced for a study of tumour-infiltrating T cells in Burkitt lymphoma. Only in-frame clones appear in the TCRdb table, and some are missing; sequencing was by immunoSEQ multiplex PCR. The table records a few thousand clones, more than 15% of them present only once. Germline CDR1 MNHEY, CDR2 SMNVEV (reference sequence). V was clipped by 1 base and J by 7 bases; unmatched bases: 4. The CDR3 runs 14 residues. The genes are TRBV27 and TRBJ2-1, with TRBD1 matching 7 bases. The sample comprised tumor tissue. This receptor was taken from a human donor with diffuse large B-cell lymphoma. Some clones in this sample may be carry-over from other donors' samples. DNA for the CDR3: TGTGCCAGCAGTTTATGGGACAGTAGAAATGAGCAGTTCTTC. It codes for CASSLWDSRNEQFF.